The 32 T cell receptor beta chains below were found in one sample sequenced in a study of blood T cells in healthy people across ages. Then a second PCR, running roughly 7 to 11 cycles, was carried out with a sample-barcoded 5' primer and a J-beta primer mix. MiXCR, applied by TCRdb to the 5' RACE reads, yields one record per CDR3 protein. The sample has around 850,000 distinct CDR3 sequences; under 40% are singletons. Sequencing was done on a sample of blood. These receptors came from a man aged 18 to 29 in good health.

The sample holds a few counts of this clonotype. The genes are TRBV7-2 and TRBJ1-5; D unresolved. In germline, CDR1 is SGHTA, CDR2 FQGNSA. Trimming removed 5 bases at V and 4 bases at J, with 6 bases between. The CDR3 consists of 12 residues. The CDR3, as DNA: TGTGCCAGCAGCACCCTTAATCAGCCCCAGCATTTT. This sequence encodes CASSTLNQPQHF.

This clonotype was counted only a few times. The V gene is TRBV25-1, the J gene TRBJ2-3; a possible D gene is TRBD2 (6 bases). CDR3 length: 19 residues. Deletions cut 4 bases from V and 1 base from J, with 24 bases between. Per the germline V gene, CDR1 is MGHDK and CDR2 is SYGVNS. The CDR3 loop reads CASSGAIGGTGLRTDTQYF. The CDR3 DNA follows: TGTGCCAGCAGTGGAGCAATAGGAGGGACTGGGCTACGCACAGATACGCAGTATTTT.

J is TRBJ1-2 and V is TRBV12-3 or TRBV12-4; 8 bases line up with TRBD1. The J segment lost 0 bases and the V segment lost 6 bases, leaving 6 bases of the junction unmatched. The CDR3 runs to 15 residues. CDR3 nucleotide sequence: TGTGCCAGCAGCCGCCAGGACAGGGCTAACTATGGCTACACCTTC. This codes for CASSRQDRANYGYTF.

This clonotype was observed a few times. This chain connects TRBV3-1 to TRBJ1-2; D ambiguous. Per germline, CDR1 LGHDT and CDR2 YNNKEL (reference sequence). This CDR3 contains 14 residues. The V and J ends lost 1 base and 8 bases respectively, with 14 bases between them. The chain's CDR3 is CASSQAPPSSGYTF. The CDR3 region has the DNA TGTGCCAGCAGCCAAGCTCCCCCCTCATCCGGCTACACCTTC.

The CDR3 spells CASSQVDRGSEAFF. CDR3 nucleotides: TGTGCCAGCAGCCAAGTGGACAGGGGGTCTGAAGCTTTCTTT. The gene calls are TRBV4-2 and TRBJ1-1; 10 bases are a match to TRBD1. V lost 1 base, J lost 6 bases, and 2 bases stayed unmatched. The CDR3 runs to 14 residues. CDR1 is LGHNA, CDR2 YNFKEQ, per germline.

This sequence joins TRBV6-5 and TRBJ2-3, with a tentative D call TRBD2 (5 bases). V was trimmed by 0 bases and J by 0 bases, leaving 10 bases between them. The CDR3 has 16 amino acids. From germline, CDR1 is MNHEY and CDR2 SVGAGI. The chain's CDR3 is CASSYSTSGSTDTQYF. The CDR3 nucleotides are TGTGCCAGCAGTTACTCGACCAGCGGTAGCACAGATACGCAGTATTTT.

The chain joins TRBV7-2 to TRBJ2-5, with unresolved D. This CDR3 is built from 12 residues. Between the trimmed V and J ends, which lost 2 bases and 11 bases, there was a span of 12 bases. CDR1 is SGHTA and CDR2 is FQGNSA in the germline V gene. The CDR3 sequence: CASSLSVNEQYF. As DNA, the CDR3 is TGTGCCAGCAGCTTATCGGTAAATGAGCAGTACTTC.

The genes are TRBV29-1 and TRBJ2-4, with 8 bases matching TRBD1. The CDR3 extends over 14 amino acids. The germline V gene has CDR1 SQVTM and CDR2 ANQGSEA. With V trimmed by 3 bases and J by 13 bases, 14 bases remained unmatched. CDR3 sequence (DNA): TGCAGCGTTGAGATCGGACAGGGAATTTGTGAGCAGTACTTC. It codes for CSVEIGQGICEQYF.

V usage is TRBV19 and J usage is TRBJ2-7; 7 bases align to TRBD2. CDR1 and CDR2 (germline): LNHDA, SQIVND (reference sequence). The CDR3 extends over 13 amino acids. V trimming: 3 bases; J trimming: 6 bases; junction bases outside the gene matches: 5. The CDR3 spells CASSIGTKREQYF. The DNA for the CDR3 is TGTGCCAGTAGTATTGGGACTAAACGCGAGCAGTACTTC.

In its sample, this clonotype was seen many times. The chain links TRBV4-2 to TRBJ2-7, with 9 bases fitting TRBD2. With V trimmed by 1 base and J by 1 base, 5 bases remained unmatched. CDR1 and CDR2 (germline): LGHNA, YNFKEQ. The CDR3 consists of 16 residues. CDR3 bases: TGTGCCAGCAGCCAAGGAGGCGGGGGGGGATCCTACGAGCAGTACTTC. It yields the protein CASSQGGGGGSYEQYF.

This clonotype has only a few counts. The CDR3, as DNA: TGCGCCAGCAGCTTGGTTCCAGGAGGGAACACTGAAGCTTTCTTT. Translated: CASSLVPGGNTEAFF. The V and J genes are TRBV5-1 and TRBJ1-1; no firm D call. CDR1 and CDR2 from the germline V gene are SGHRS and YFSETQ. V lost 0 bases and J 1 base, leaving 10 bases between the germline ends. The CDR3 has 15 residues.

This clonotype came up many times. This chain links TRBV4-2 with TRBJ2-1; 12 bases align to TRBD1. After removal of 4 bases from V and 10 bases from J, the junction contained 5 bases not matched to a gene. In germline, CDR1 is LGHNA, CDR2 YNFKEQ. CDR3 size: 14 residues. The CDR3, as DNA: TGTGCCAGCAGCCCTAGGGACAGGGGGCACGAGCAGTTCTTC. Its protein is CASSPRDRGHEQFF.

This clonotype was counted between two and nine times. Written as DNA, the CDR3 is TGCGCCAGCAGCCAAGAAAAGGGACAGGGACCGTTCTTC. Translation: CASSQEKGQGPFF. The rearrangement uses TRBV4-3 and TRBJ2-1, with 9 bases that match TRBD1. Per germline, CDR1 LGHNA and CDR2 YSLEER. The CDR3 is made up of 13 amino acids. The J segment lost 15 bases and the V segment lost 0 bases, leaving 6 bases of the junction unmatched.

The chain combines TRBV25-1 with TRBJ2-1; no firm D call. Germline V CDR1 and CDR2: MGHDK, SYGVNS. Trimming pared 7 bases from V and 0 bases from J, leaving 16 bases between. This CDR3 contains 16 residues. CDR3 sequence reads: CASTITLHGSYNEQFF. Written as DNA, the CDR3 is TGTGCCAGCACCATAACTCTACACGGCTCCTACAATGAGCAGTTCTTC.

Concerning this clonotype: A read error may explain this, as a much larger clone is one base away. The gene calls are TRBV10-3 and TRBJ2-1; tentatively, D is TRBD2 (5 bases). Matching the DNA end better, TRBJ2-7 makes the J call doubtful. The CDR3 covers 15 residues. The V gene's germline CDR1 is ENHRY and CDR2 SYGVKD. This chain's CDR3 is CAISEEGSSYNEQYF. The CDR3 DNA reads as TGTGCCATCAGTGAGGAAGGGAGCTCCTACAATGAGCAGTACTTC.

The table lists this clonotype with a few counts. This rearrangement joins TRBV15 to TRBJ2-1; TRBD2 matches at 12 bases. Looked up from germline, CDR1 is LNHNV and CDR2 is YYDKDF (reference sequence). The CDR3 extends over 15 amino acids. V lost 2 bases, J lost 7 bases, and 3 bases stayed unmatched. DNA for the CDR3: TGTGCCACCAGCAGACTAGGACTAGCGGGGAATGAGCAGTTCTTC. Amino acids: CATSRLGLAGNEQFF.

This chain uses TRBV4-1 with TRBJ2-3, with D tentatively TRBD2 (7 bases). The CDR3 is 17 amino acids. Germline V lookup: CDR1 MGHRA, CDR2 YSYEKL. Trimming took 4 bases from V and 0 from J, leaving 17 bases between them. CDR3 in amino acids: CASSRGGGGPSTDTQYF. In DNA, the CDR3 is TGCGCCAGCAGCCGTGGTGGCGGGGGCCCTAGCACAGATACGCAGTATTTT.

This chain links TRBV20-1 with TRBJ1-5; D ambiguous. CDR1 DFQATT and CDR2 SNEGSKA come from the germline V gene (reference sequence). The V gene lost 2 bases and the J gene lost 0 bases, with 8 bases spanning the gap. This CDR3 is 14 amino acids long. In nucleotides, the CDR3 is TGCAGTGCTAGAACGACCGTTAGCAATCAGCCCCAGCATTTT. It encodes CSARTTVSNQPQHF.

V gene TRBV20-1 combines with J gene TRBJ2-5; 10 bases map to TRBD2. Judging by the DNA end, TRBJ2-7 fits better; the J call may be wrong. This CDR3 is built from 14 residues. From germline, CDR1 is DFQATT and CDR2 SNEGSKA (reference sequence). CDR3 region: CSAREAGTSDEQYF. In DNA form, the CDR3 reads TGCAGTGCTAGAGAGGCCGGGACTAGCGACGAGCAGTACTTC.

The V gene is TRBV20-1, the J gene TRBJ1-4; D gene ambiguous. Germline V gene lookup returns CDR1 DFQATT and CDR2 SNEGSKA (reference sequence). This CDR3 has 16 residues. The V end was cut by 0 bases, the J end by 2 bases, with 13 bases between. In nucleotides, the CDR3 is TGCAGTGCTAGAGATCTGCCGGGGAGGACTAATGAAAAACTGTTTTTT. This encodes CSARDLPGRTNEKLFF.

V is TRBV2 and J is TRBJ2-3; possibly TRBD1 or TRBD2 for D (5 bases each). Germline loops: CDR1 SNHLY, CDR2 FYNNEI. This CDR3 is built from 14 residues. The V end was cut by 4 bases, the J end by 1 base, with 9 bases between. CDR3: CASSAEGRTDTQYF. CDR3 sequence (DNA): TGTGCCAGCAGTGCCGAGGGGCGCACAGATACGCAGTATTTT.

The chain carries TRBV4-2 and TRBJ2-2; D is perhaps TRBD2 (5 bases). The germline V gene encodes CDR1 LGHNA and CDR2 YNFKEQ. The V and J ends lost 2 bases and 2 bases respectively, with 12 bases between them. The CDR3 contains 16 residues. In DNA, the CDR3 is TGTGCCAGCAGCCAACTAGGCGGGTCAAACACCGGGGAGCTGTTTTTT. It translates to CASSQLGGSNTGELFF.

The chain carries TRBV5-5 and TRBJ2-2, with a tentative D call TRBD1 (6 bases). The CDR3 contains 16 residues. Germline CDR1 SGHKS, CDR2 YYEKEE (reference sequence). Trimming stripped 6 bases from V and 0 bases from J, with 15 bases between. DNA of the CDR3: TGTGCCAGCACCAGTATCGGGACATCGAACACCGGGGAGCTGTTTTTT. Its translation is CASTSIGTSNTGELFF.

V gene TRBV5-4 combines with J gene TRBJ2-1; 10 positions match TRBD2. V trimming: 4 bases; J trimming: 9 bases; junction bases outside the gene matches: 13. Germline-derived CDR1 and CDR2 are SGHNT and YYREEE (reference sequence). The CDR3 covers 16 residues. The CDR3 coding sequence is TGTGCCAGCAGCCCGTTAGCGGGGGGTTTGGATACTGAGCAGTTCTTC. Translation: CASSPLAGGLDTEQFF. Full variable domain (outside the CDR3, taken from reference TRBV5-4 and TRBJ2-1): ETGVTQSPTHLIKTRGQQVTLRCSSQSGHNTVSWYQQALGQGPQFIFQYYREEENGRGNFPPRFSGLQFPNYSSELNVNALELDDSALYLCASSPLAGGLDTEQFFGPGTRLTVL.

This clonotype has a count of ten or more. V gene TRBV12-3 or TRBV12-4 combines with J gene TRBJ1-2, with a weak D call TRBD1 (6 bases). V was pared by 2 bases and J by 7 bases, with 11 bases between. The CDR3 contains 13 residues. Here the CDR3 reads CASSLQGRSGYTF. The CDR3 DNA reads as TGTGCCAGCAGTTTACAGGGGAGGAGTGGCTACACCTTC.

There are many counts of this clonotype. The rearrangement links TRBV4-2 to TRBJ2-7, with 7 positions matching TRBD1. Per the germline V gene, CDR1 is LGHNA and CDR2 is YNFKEQ. This CDR3 is 14 amino acids long. V was clipped by 1 base and J by 1 base; unmatched bases: 1. The DNA for the CDR3 is TGTGCCAGCAGCCAAGGGGGACAGTCCTACGAGCAGTACTTC. This codes for CASSQGGQSYEQYF.

This clonotype was counted once. A much larger clone differs by one base, so this may be a read error. This chain links TRBV30 with TRBJ2-7, with D uncertain. Per germline, CDR1 GTSNPN and CDR2 SVGIG (reference sequence). V lost 0 bases to trimming and J lost 7 bases, with 13 bases between them. The CDR3 consists of 13 residues. CDR3 in DNA: TGTGCCTGGAGTGTGGCCAGATACAATGAGCAGTACTTC. Protein: CAWSVARYNEQYF.

The rearrangement uses TRBV20-1 and TRBJ1-2; D may be TRBD1 (5 bases). V shed 3 bases and J shed 3 bases, with 20 bases lying between them. This CDR3 spans 16 amino acids. Germline assignment: CDR1 DFQATT and CDR2 SNEGSKA (reference sequence). CDR3 in DNA: TGCAGTGCTAGGGGGGGTGGGGCGTCGGGTTACTATGGCTACACCTTC. Translating it yields CSARGGGASGYYGYTF.

This chain uses TRBV20-1 with TRBJ1-1, with 10 bases aligning to TRBD1. Germline V gene data show CDR1 as DFQATT and CDR2 as SNEGSKA (reference sequence). The CDR3 runs to 15 residues. V shed 1 base and J 4 bases; nucleotides not matched to a gene: 6. This chain's CDR3 is CSARASDRGLTEAFF. The CDR3 nucleotides are TGCAGTGCTAGAGCGTCTGACAGGGGGCTCACTGAAGCTTTCTTT.

The chain links TRBV7-6 to TRBJ2-5; D tentatively reads TRBD1 or TRBD2 (6 bases each). CDR1 SGHVS and CDR2 FNYEAQ come from the germline V gene. V was trimmed by 5 bases and J by 2 bases, leaving 18 bases between them. The CDR3 totals 16 residues. The CDR3 sequence: CASSPFPRGRQETQYF. The CDR3 bases are TGTGCCAGCAGCCCCTTCCCCCGGGGGCGACAAGAGACCCAGTACTTC.

Ten or more counts support this clonotype. V and J are TRBV29-1 and TRBJ2-3; TRBD2 matches 7 bases. CDR1 and CDR2 (germline): SQVTM, ANQGSEA. The CDR3 spans 12 residues. The V and J ends lost 8 bases and 6 bases, in that order; junction bases with no gene match: 8. CDR3 sequence reads: CSIAGQRDTQYF. In DNA form, the CDR3 reads TGCAGCATAGCGGGCCAGCGGGATACGCAGTATTTT.

There are a few counts of this clonotype. The CDR3 DNA reads TGTGCCAGCAGTGTAGGTTTGGGGGGCGAAGCTTTCTTT. Its translation is CASSVGLGGEAFF. The V call is TRBV12-3 or TRBV12-4, the J call TRBJ1-1, with D perhaps TRBD1 (6 bases). This CDR3 region has 13 residues. V lost 5 bases, J lost 8 bases, and 15 bases lay in between.